This T cell receptor (beta chain) was recovered during a study of control samples from healthy donors and cancer patients. The method was immunoSEQ multiplex PCR; TCRdb's version includes in-frame clones alone and lacks a portion of them. Seen here are roughly 100,000 clones, around 89% observed once, and the top ten hold approximately 7.8%. The CDR3 has 14 amino acids. Per the germline V gene, CDR1 is SGHTS and CDR2 is YDEGEE. V was clipped by 6 bases and J by 1 base; unmatched bases: 6. The genes are TRBV5-8 and TRBJ1-2, with 7 bases that match TRBD1. Input material: blood. This clonotype originated in a man aged 25-45 years in good health. The CDR3: CASTEQGINYGYTF. CDR3 nucleotides: TGTGCCAGCACCGAACAGGGGATTAACTATGGCTACACCTTC.